The next 8 T cell receptor beta chains were all read from a single sample in a study of blood T cells in healthy people across ages. Primed by a sample-barcoded 5' primer and a J-beta primer mix, a second PCR proceeded for about 6 to 12 cycles. TCRdb analysed the 5' RACE reads with MiXCR anew, one entry per CDR3 protein. The profile shows approximately 490,000 distinct CDR3 sequences, approximately 25% of them singletons. The same sample was also studied in work on T cells of mothers and their children.

The specimen sequenced was blood. The receptors come from a boy aged 5-17 years in good health.

This clonotype was seen a handful of times. This chain joins TRBV6-2 or TRBV6-3 and TRBJ2-5; D remains ambiguous. TRBJ2-1 explains the end of the DNA better; the J call may be wrong. CDR1 and CDR2 from the germline V gene are MNHEY and SVGEGT. The length of the CDR3 is 12 residues. The CDR3 reads CASSIGESEQFF. The CDR3 DNA is TGTGCCAGCAGCATCGGAGAGAGTGAGCAGTTCTTC.

V gene TRBV5-1 combines with J gene TRBJ2-5, with D unresolved. Matching the DNA end better, TRBJ2-7 makes the J call doubtful. The length of the CDR3 is 14 residues. CDR1 and CDR2 from the germline V gene are SGHRS and YFSETQ. The CDR3, as DNA: TGCGCCAGCAGCTTGGCAGTCGGAACCTACGAGCAGTACTTC. Its translation: CASSLAVGTYEQYF.

This clonotype was detected only a few times. The rearrangement joins TRBV20-1 to TRBJ2-1; 9 nucleotides agree with TRBD2. CDR1 and CDR2 (germline): DFQATT, SNEGSKA (reference sequence). The V gene end was trimmed by 3 bases and the J gene end by 2 bases; junction bases not matched to a gene: 5. This CDR3 is built from 15 residues. CDR3 DNA: TGCAGTGCTAGGAAGCGGGAGGTCACCTACAATGAGCAGTTCTTC. As protein: CSARKREVTYNEQFF.

In this sample, this clonotype turned up a few times. The chain uses TRBV5-1 and TRBJ1-2; D is unclear. CDR1 and CDR2 from the germline V gene are SGHRS and YFSETQ. The CDR3 extends over 10 amino acids. Trimming cost V 10 bases and J 8 bases, with 12 bases left between them. CDR3 residues: CARSQEGYTF. The CDR3, as DNA: TGCGCCCGCTCGCAGGAGGGCTACACCTTC.

This clonotype was recorded a few times. The rearrangement links TRBV9 to TRBJ2-4, with TRBD2 matching over 11 bases. The CDR3 spans 14 residues. CDR1 and CDR2 from the germline V gene are SGDLS and YYNGEE. The V segment lost 3 bases and the J segment 9 bases; nucleotides outside the gene matches: 5. The CDR3 nucleotides read TGTGCCAGCAGCGCGACTAGCGGGAAGGGCATTCAGTACTTC. It specifies CASSATSGKGIQYF.

This clonotype was seen a few times. The chain is built from TRBV9 and TRBJ2-3; 7 bases line up with TRBD1. CDR3 length equals 14 residues. The V gene's germline CDR1 is SGDLS and CDR2 YYNGEE. The V segment lost 3 bases and the J segment 2 bases; nucleotides outside the gene matches: 3. CDR3 in DNA: TGTGCCAGCAGCGAGGGGGCAGCCACAGATACGCAGTATTTT. It translates to CASSEGAATDTQYF. Supplemented by reference TRBV9 and TRBJ2-3, the full variable domain reads DSGVTQTPKHLITATGQRVTLRCSPRSGDLSVYWYQQSLDQGLQFLIQYYNGEERAKGNILERFSAQQFPDLHSELNLSSLELGDSALYFCASSEGAATDTQYFGPGTRLTVL.

V gene TRBV2 combines with J gene TRBJ1-4; a weak D match, TRBD1 (5 bases). The CDR3 length is 15 residues. V was cut by 2 bases and J by 4 bases, with 11 bases left in between. Per germline, CDR1 SNHLY and CDR2 FYNNEI. CDR3 sequence reads: CASSERGGFNEKLFF. CDR3 in DNA: TGTGCCAGCAGTGAACGCGGGGGTTTTAATGAAAAACTGTTTTTT.

J is TRBJ2-7 and V is TRBV6-5, with 7 bases that match TRBD2. With V trimmed by 0 bases and J by 4 bases, 6 bases remained unmatched. Per the germline V gene, CDR1 is MNHEY and CDR2 is SVGAGI. This CDR3 has 15 residues. The CDR3 DNA follows: TGTGCCAGCAGTTACTCGGGCGGGAGCACTTACGAGCAGTACTTC. Translation: CASSYSGGSTYEQYF.